A selection of T cell receptor beta chains follows, all from one sample in a study of blood T cell repertoires in COVID-19. Profiling relied on immunoSEQ multiplex PCR, and the TCRdb table lists in-frame clones only, not all of them. This table holds fewer than 200,000 clones, about 89% found once. The sequencing sample was made of peripheral blood. Source of these receptors: a man between 18 and 35 years old who had recovered from COVID-19. CDR3s include the opening cysteine and the closing phenylalanine or tryptophan. A D gene is named only where the DNA matches it firmly. The listing skips clone size in some rows; elsewhere it reads once, few, many or a size class.

d_call: .; j_call: TRBJ2-1; cdr3_length: 13; v_call: TRBV9; clone_size: .; cdr3_aa: CASSRVFLDEQFF; cdr3_nt: TGTGCCAGCTCTCGGGTTTTCCTCGATGAGCAGTTCTTC
d_call: .; j_call: TRBJ2-2; cdr3_length: 16; v_call: TRBV5-1; clone_size: .; cdr3_aa: CASSLVAGDNTGELFF; cdr3_nt: TGCGCCAGCAGCTTGGTGGCAGGGGACAACACCGGGGAGCTGTTTTTT
d_call: TRBD1; j_call: TRBJ1-4; cdr3_length: 15; v_call: TRBV18; clone_size: once; cdr3_aa: CASSSRGQTNEKLFF; cdr3_nt: TGTGCCAGCTCATCCAGGGGGCAAACTAATGAAAAACTGTTTTTT
d_call: TRBD1; j_call: TRBJ1-5; cdr3_length: 17; v_call: TRBV9; clone_size: once; cdr3_aa: CASSLGTGDWGNQPQHF; cdr3_nt: TGTGCCAGCAGCCTCGGGACAGGGGATTGGGGCAATCAGCCCCAGCATTTT
d_call: .; j_call: TRBJ1-5; cdr3_length: 17; v_call: TRBV27; clone_size: .; cdr3_aa: CARNFQRGTRDGQPQHF; cdr3_nt: TGTGCCAGAAATTTTCAACGCGGGACCCGGGATGGGCAGCCCCAGCATTTT
d_call: .; j_call: TRBJ1-1; cdr3_length: 11; v_call: TRBV7-9; clone_size: .; cdr3_aa: CASSRPPGAFF; cdr3_nt: TGTGCCAGCAGCCGTCCACCCGGAGCTTTCTTT
d_call: TRBD1; j_call: TRBJ1-1; cdr3_length: 18; v_call: TRBV14; clone_size: .; cdr3_aa: CASSQDEGQGLMNTEAFF; cdr3_nt: TGTGCCAGCAGCCAAGATGAAGGACAGGGCTTAATGAACACTGAAGCTTTCTTT
d_call: TRBD2; j_call: TRBJ2-1; cdr3_length: 18; v_call: TRBV19; clone_size: .; cdr3_aa: CASRRTYSGRAPYNEQFF; cdr3_nt: TGTGCCAGTAGGAGAACATATAGCGGGAGGGCGCCCTACAATGAGCAGTTCTTC
d_call: .; j_call: TRBJ2-7; cdr3_length: 16; v_call: TRBV19; clone_size: .; cdr3_aa: CASSLGGGRFRDEQYF; cdr3_nt: TGTGCCAGTAGTCTTGGGGGCGGACGCTTTAGGGACGAGCAGTACTTC
d_call: TRBD1; j_call: TRBJ1-1; cdr3_length: 13; v_call: TRBV27; clone_size: .; cdr3_aa: CASSLDRENEAFF; cdr3_nt: TGTGCCAGCAGTTTGGACAGGGAAAATGAAGCTTTCTTT
d_call: TRBD1; j_call: TRBJ1-2; cdr3_length: 14; v_call: TRBV3-1/TRBV3-2; clone_size: .; cdr3_aa: CASSLGTGHRGYTF; cdr3_nt: TGTGCCAGCAGCCTGGGGACAGGACACAGGGGCTACACCTTC
d_call: TRBD1; j_call: TRBJ1-5; cdr3_length: 16; v_call: TRBV28; clone_size: .; cdr3_aa: CASSFEGRGHGQPQHF; cdr3_nt: TGTGCCAGCAGTTTTGAGGGCAGGGGGCATGGTCAGCCCCAGCATTTT
d_call: TRBD1; j_call: TRBJ1-4; cdr3_length: 17; v_call: TRBV9; clone_size: .; cdr3_aa: CASSGGDSFATNEKLFF; cdr3_nt: TGTGCCAGCAGCGGGGGGGACAGCTTTGCAACTAATGAAAAACTGTTTTTT
d_call: .; j_call: TRBJ2-1; cdr3_length: 15; v_call: TRBV28; clone_size: .; cdr3_aa: CASRTGQSRSNEQFF; cdr3_nt: TGTGCCAGCAGAACCGGACAGTCCAGGAGCAATGAGCAGTTCTTC
d_call: .; j_call: TRBJ1-2; cdr3_length: 11; v_call: TRBV28; clone_size: .; cdr3_aa: CGTVLNYGYTF; cdr3_nt: TGTGGAACGGTCCTTAACTATGGCTACACCTTC
d_call: TRBD2; j_call: TRBJ2-5; cdr3_length: 17; v_call: TRBV11-3; clone_size: .; cdr3_aa: CASSLGGKAGVGETQYF; cdr3_nt: TGTGCCAGCAGCTTAGGAGGGAAAGCGGGAGTCGGTGAGACCCAGTACTTC
d_call: .; j_call: TRBJ1-1; cdr3_length: 11; v_call: TRBV30; clone_size: .; cdr3_aa: CAWGEGVGAFF; cdr3_nt: TGTGCCTGGGGGGAGGGCGTTGGAGCTTTCTTT
d_call: TRBD1; j_call: TRBJ2-7; cdr3_length: 13; v_call: TRBV28; clone_size: .; cdr3_aa: CASRPGQEYEQYF; cdr3_nt: TGTGCCAGCAGGCCGGGACAGGAGTACGAGCAGTACTTC
d_call: .; j_call: TRBJ2-7; cdr3_length: 9; v_call: TRBV7-2; clone_size: few; cdr3_aa: CATGEEQYF; cdr3_nt: TGTGCCACAGGGGAGGAGCAGTACTTC
d_call: .; j_call: TRBJ1-2; cdr3_length: 14; v_call: TRBV5-1; clone_size: .; cdr3_aa: CASSFQTGPYGYTF; cdr3_nt: TGCGCCAGCAGCTTCCAGACAGGCCCATATGGCTACACCTTC
d_call: .; j_call: TRBJ2-7; cdr3_length: 13; v_call: TRBV7-2; clone_size: .; cdr3_aa: CASSLTDYYEQYF; cdr3_nt: TGTGCCAGCAGCTTAACAGATTACTACGAGCAGTACTTC
d_call: TRBD1; j_call: TRBJ2-7; cdr3_length: 14; v_call: TRBV5-1; clone_size: .; cdr3_aa: CASTDRDRGYEQYF; cdr3_nt: TGCGCCAGTACGGACCGGGACAGGGGATACGAGCAGTACTTC
d_call: TRBD1; j_call: TRBJ2-7; cdr3_length: 15; v_call: TRBV7-2; clone_size: .; cdr3_aa: CASSMTGSFSYEQYF; cdr3_nt: TGTGCCAGCAGCATGACAGGGAGTTTCTCCTACGAGCAGTACTTC
d_call: TRBD1; j_call: TRBJ1-2; cdr3_length: 16; v_call: TRBV9; clone_size: .; cdr3_aa: CASSVGGTGASYGYTF; cdr3_nt: TGTGCCAGCAGCGTAGGAGGGACAGGGGCGTCCTATGGCTACACCTTC
d_call: TRBD2; j_call: TRBJ2-3; cdr3_length: 18; v_call: TRBV3-1/TRBV3-2; clone_size: .; cdr3_aa: CASSQVGGSGTSADTQYF; cdr3_nt: TGTGCCAGCAGCCAAGTCGGTGGGAGCGGGACCTCCGCAGATACGCAGTATTTT
d_call: TRBD1; j_call: TRBJ2-7; cdr3_length: 17; v_call: TRBV3-1/TRBV3-2; clone_size: .; cdr3_aa: CASSQPRNRGRRHEQYF; cdr3_nt: TGTGCCAGCAGCCAACCGAGAAACAGGGGGAGGAGGCACGAGCAGTACTTC
d_call: TRBD2; j_call: TRBJ2-3; cdr3_length: 14; v_call: TRBV5-6; clone_size: .; cdr3_aa: CASATSGSTDTQYF; cdr3_nt: TGTGCCAGCGCGACTAGCGGGAGTACAGATACGCAGTATTTT
d_call: TRBD2; j_call: TRBJ2-7; cdr3_length: 16; v_call: TRBV7-2; clone_size: .; cdr3_aa: CASSLGGAGGLTEQYF; cdr3_nt: TGTGCCAGCAGCTTAGGCGGGGCGGGAGGGCTAACGGAGCAGTACTTC
d_call: TRBD1; j_call: TRBJ2-1; cdr3_length: 14; v_call: TRBV5-1; clone_size: few; cdr3_aa: CASSVRTGGYEQFF; cdr3_nt: TGCGCCAGCAGCGTCAGGACAGGGGGCTATGAGCAGTTCTTC
d_call: .; j_call: TRBJ1-3; cdr3_length: 17; v_call: TRBV9; clone_size: .; cdr3_aa: CASSVEPGVGPGNTIYF; cdr3_nt: TGTGCCAGCAGCGTAGAACCAGGGGTTGGGCCTGGAAACACCATATATTTT
d_call: .; j_call: TRBJ2-6; cdr3_length: 16; v_call: TRBV11-3; clone_size: .; cdr3_aa: CASSLARGPGANVLTF; cdr3_nt: TGTGCCAGCAGCTTAGCGCGTGGGCCTGGGGCCAACGTCCTGACTTTC
d_call: .; j_call: TRBJ1-2; cdr3_length: 16; v_call: TRBV21-1; clone_size: .; cdr3_aa: CASSRRTGWAGRGYTF; cdr3_nt: TGTGCCAGCAGCAGACGGACGGGGTGGGCCGGGCGTGGCTACACCTTC
d_call: .; j_call: TRBJ2-7; cdr3_length: 14; v_call: TRBV27; clone_size: once; cdr3_aa: CASSPTDRPYEQYF; cdr3_nt: TGTGCCAGCAGTCCCACTGACAGGCCCTACGAGCAGTACTTC
d_call: TRBD2; j_call: TRBJ2-1; cdr3_length: 15; v_call: TRBV6-5; clone_size: .; cdr3_aa: CASSLFSSGSDEQFF; cdr3_nt: TGTGCCAGCAGTTTGTTCTCTAGCGGGAGTGATGAGCAGTTCTTC
d_call: TRBD1; j_call: TRBJ1-1; cdr3_length: 14; v_call: TRBV6-5; clone_size: .; cdr3_aa: CASSPPGQGGGAFF; cdr3_nt: TGTGCCAGCAGTCCTCCGGGACAGGGGGGGGGAGCTTTCTTT
d_call: .; j_call: TRBJ2-7; cdr3_length: 14; v_call: TRBV9; clone_size: .; cdr3_aa: CASSVAYSSYEQYF; cdr3_nt: TGTGCCAGCAGCGTAGCGTACAGCTCCTACGAGCAGTACTTC
d_call: .; j_call: TRBJ1-2; cdr3_length: 12; v_call: TRBV10-3; clone_size: .; cdr3_aa: CAISESSYGYTF; cdr3_nt: TGTGCCATCAGTGAGTCCAGCTATGGCTACACCTTC
d_call: TRBD1; j_call: TRBJ1-2; cdr3_length: 15; v_call: TRBV27; clone_size: .; cdr3_aa: CASSLTGEGHYGYTF; cdr3_nt: TGTGCCAGCAGCCTAACAGGGGAAGGGCACTATGGCTACACCTTC
d_call: TRBD1; j_call: TRBJ1-5; cdr3_length: 15; v_call: TRBV19; clone_size: .; cdr3_aa: CASRYGTGPNQPQHF; cdr3_nt: TGTGCCAGTAGATACGGGACAGGGCCCAATCAGCCCCAGCATTTT
d_call: TRBD1; j_call: TRBJ2-2; cdr3_length: 15; v_call: TRBV16; clone_size: .; cdr3_aa: CASSLHRGNTGELFF; cdr3_nt: TGTGCCAGCAGCCTCCACAGGGGCAACACCGGGGAGCTGTTTTTT
d_call: TRBD1; j_call: TRBJ1-1; cdr3_length: 17; v_call: TRBV18; clone_size: .; cdr3_aa: CASSPRWTGAENTEAFF; cdr3_nt: TGTGCCAGCTCACCACGTTGGACAGGGGCAGAGAACACTGAAGCTTTCTTT
d_call: .; j_call: TRBJ1-1; cdr3_length: 13; v_call: TRBV30; clone_size: .; cdr3_aa: CAWSAISVGEAFF; cdr3_nt: TGTGCCTGGAGTGCTATCTCGGTCGGTGAAGCTTTCTTT
d_call: .; j_call: TRBJ1-1; cdr3_length: 14; v_call: TRBV27; clone_size: .; cdr3_aa: CASSLFRFDTEAFF; cdr3_nt: TGTGCCAGCAGTTTATTCAGATTTGACACTGAAGCTTTCTTT
d_call: TRBD1; j_call: TRBJ2-7; cdr3_length: 15; v_call: TRBV6-5; clone_size: .; cdr3_aa: CASSYSGTGDYEQYF; cdr3_nt: TGTGCCAGCAGTTACTCTGGGACAGGGGATTACGAGCAGTACTTC
d_call: .; j_call: TRBJ2-7; cdr3_length: 12; v_call: TRBV7-9; clone_size: .; cdr3_aa: CASSPAADEQYF; cdr3_nt: TGTGCCAGCAGCCCCGCGGCCGACGAGCAGTACTTC
d_call: .; j_call: TRBJ2-3; cdr3_length: 15; v_call: TRBV6-5; clone_size: .; cdr3_aa: CASAQGVLETDTQYF; cdr3_nt: TGTGCCAGTGCCCAGGGTGTTTTAGAGACGGATACGCAGTATTTT
d_call: .; j_call: TRBJ1-1; cdr3_length: 13; v_call: TRBV10-1; clone_size: .; cdr3_aa: CASSEVVNTEAFF; cdr3_nt: TGCGCCAGCAGTGAGGTAGTGAACACTGAAGCTTTCTTT
d_call: .; j_call: TRBJ1-1; cdr3_length: 15; v_call: TRBV5-1; clone_size: .; cdr3_aa: CASSLEGGTRAEAFF; cdr3_nt: TGCGCCAGCAGCTTGGAGGGAGGGACCAGGGCTGAAGCTTTCTTT
d_call: .; j_call: TRBJ1-5; cdr3_length: 18; v_call: TRBV6-6; clone_size: .; cdr3_aa: CASSLGGRRIPGNQPQHF; cdr3_nt: TGTGCCAGCAGTCTGGGGGGACGCCGTATTCCAGGCAATCAGCCCCAGCATTTT
d_call: TRBD2; j_call: TRBJ2-7; cdr3_length: 14; v_call: TRBV2; clone_size: .; cdr3_aa: CASGRLAGGRGQYF; cdr3_nt: TGTGCCAGCGGCCGACTAGCGGGAGGGAGGGGGCAGTACTTC
d_call: TRBD2; j_call: TRBJ2-3; cdr3_length: 14; v_call: TRBV9; clone_size: .; cdr3_aa: CASSVGAGGDTQYF; cdr3_nt: TGTGCCAGCAGCGTAGGAGCGGGAGGAGATACGCAGTATTTT
d_call: .; j_call: TRBJ1-2; cdr3_length: 10; v_call: TRBV29-1; clone_size: .; cdr3_aa: CSVVEVGYTF; cdr3_nt: TGCAGCGTTGTTGAGGTTGGCTACACCTTC
d_call: .; j_call: TRBJ1-2; cdr3_length: 13; v_call: TRBV10-3; clone_size: .; cdr3_aa: CAISESTGWGYTF; cdr3_nt: TGTGCCATCAGTGAGTCCACAGGGTGGGGCTACACCTTC